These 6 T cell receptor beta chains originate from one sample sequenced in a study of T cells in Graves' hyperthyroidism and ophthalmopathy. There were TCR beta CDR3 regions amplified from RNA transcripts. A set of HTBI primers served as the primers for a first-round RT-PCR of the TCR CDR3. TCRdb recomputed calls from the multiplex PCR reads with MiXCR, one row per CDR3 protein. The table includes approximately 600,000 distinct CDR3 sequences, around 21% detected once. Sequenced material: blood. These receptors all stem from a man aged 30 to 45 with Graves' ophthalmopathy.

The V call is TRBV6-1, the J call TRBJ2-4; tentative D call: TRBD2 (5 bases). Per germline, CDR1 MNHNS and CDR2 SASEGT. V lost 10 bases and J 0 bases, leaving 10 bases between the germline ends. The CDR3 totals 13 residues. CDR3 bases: TGTGCCACCGGGGATCTAGCCAAAAACATTCAGTACTTC. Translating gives CATGDLAKNIQYF.

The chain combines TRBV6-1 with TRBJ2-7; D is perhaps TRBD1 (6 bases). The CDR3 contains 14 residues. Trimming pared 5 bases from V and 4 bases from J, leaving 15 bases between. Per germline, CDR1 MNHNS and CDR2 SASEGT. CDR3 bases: TGTGCCAGCAGTCCAACAGGGAATCGATACGAGCAGTACTTC. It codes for CASSPTGNRYEQYF.

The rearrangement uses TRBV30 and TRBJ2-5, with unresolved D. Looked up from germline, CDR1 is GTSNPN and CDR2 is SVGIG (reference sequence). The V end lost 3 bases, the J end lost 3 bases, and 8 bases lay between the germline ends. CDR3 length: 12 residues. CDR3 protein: CAWSPDEETQYF. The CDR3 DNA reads TGTGCCTGGAGCCCAGACGAAGAGACCCAGTACTTC.

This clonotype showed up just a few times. The CDR3 is CASIGGSYNEQFF. The CDR3 DNA follows: TGCGCCAGCATAGGAGGGTCCTACAATGAGCAGTTCTTC. The chain joins TRBV5-1 to TRBJ2-1, with D perhaps TRBD2 (6 bases). Germline CDR1 and CDR2: SGHRS and YFSETQ. The CDR3 spans 13 residues. The germline V and J ends were trimmed by 6 bases and 1 base, with 8 bases remaining between them.

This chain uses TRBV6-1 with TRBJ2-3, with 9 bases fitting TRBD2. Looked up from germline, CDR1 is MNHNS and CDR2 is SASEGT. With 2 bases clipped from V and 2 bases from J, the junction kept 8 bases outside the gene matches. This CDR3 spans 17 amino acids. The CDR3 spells CASSEFSLAGLTDTQYF. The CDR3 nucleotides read TGTGCCAGCAGTGAATTCTCTCTAGCGGGGCTCACAGATACGCAGTATTTT.

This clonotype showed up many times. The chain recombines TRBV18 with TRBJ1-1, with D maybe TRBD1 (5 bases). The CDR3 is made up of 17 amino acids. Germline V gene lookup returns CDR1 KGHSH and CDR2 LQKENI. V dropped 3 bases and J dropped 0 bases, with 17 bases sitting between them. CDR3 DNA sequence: TGTGCCAGCTCACCTGAGGGGCAGGGTAGCGTGAACACTGAAGCTTTCTTT. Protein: CASSPEGQGSVNTEAFF.